This TCR beta chain appears in the sequencing data of a study of blood T cell repertoires in COVID-19. Cohorts were assigned according to the clinical history that participants reported. In the original processing: Estimation of nucleated cell counts relied on the amplification of reference gene primers. The protocol was immunoSEQ multiplex PCR, while the TCRdb copy is restricted to in-frame clones and leaves out a portion. V, J and clone size are those of that table, while D and trimming were read from the DNA. The sample consists of 200,000 or so clones, around 89% of them appearing once. Germline assignment: CDR1 SGHTA and CDR2 FQGNSA. This CDR3 is 16 amino acids long. Trimming removed 5 bases from V and 0 bases from J; junction bases left unmatched: 8.

The chain uses TRBV7-2 and TRBJ2-3; 7 bases agree with TRBD1. Sequencing used PBMCs or T cells enriched from blood (not recorded which). The clonotype was recovered from a woman aged 25 to 39 who had recovered from COVID-19. CDR3 region: CASSPTQGVSTDTQYF. CDR3 DNA: TGTGCCAGCAGCCCGACGCAGGGGGTTAGCACAGATACGCAGTATTTT.